What follows are 25 T cell receptor beta chains derived from one specimen sequenced in a study of T cell responses to AZD1222 COVID-19 vaccine. The protocol was immunoSEQ multiplex PCR, while the TCRdb copy is restricted to in-frame clones and leaves out a portion. Of more than 80,000 clones listed, approximately 90% were seen once; the top ten hold about a fifth. Sequenced material: peripheral blood, taken on day 0 of AZD1222 vaccination. The receptors stem from an adult in good health.

The CDR3 sequence is CAWDREVWADTQYF. The CDR3 nucleotides are TGTGCCTGGGACAGGGAGGTGTGGGCAGATACGCAGTATTTT. V and J are TRBV30 and TRBJ2-3, with a possible D match to TRBD1 (7 bases). Trimming shortened V by 5 bases and J by 4 bases, and 16 bases separated the two germline ends. This CDR3 is built from 14 residues. CDR1 and CDR2 (germline): GTSNPN, SVGIG (reference sequence).

This clone was detected once. This chain joins TRBV3-1 (or the pseudogene TRBV3-2) and TRBJ2-3; TRBD1 or TRBD2 may be the D gene (6 bases each). V was pared by 1 base and J by 2 bases, with 16 bases between. Germline lookup yields CDR1 LGHDT and CDR2 YNNKEL (reference sequence). This CDR3 has 17 residues. The CDR3 region has the DNA TGTGCCAGCAGCCAAGTACAGGGAGGTACTTACACAGATACGCAGTATTTT. Translated: CASSQVQGGTYTDTQYF.

The V and J genes are TRBV6-5 and TRBJ1-2, with TRBD1 matching over 7 bases. With 6 bases clipped from V and 7 bases from J, the junction kept 8 bases outside the gene matches. Germline CDR1 reads MNHEY; CDR2 reads SVGAGI. This CDR3 comprises 13 residues. The CDR3 bases are TGTGCCAGCAGCCAACAGGGGTCCGTTGGCTACACCTTC. Protein sequence: CASSQQGSVGYTF.

The V call is TRBV6-2 or TRBV6-3, the J call TRBJ1-2, with 7 bases that match TRBD1. After removal of 0 bases from V and 7 bases from J, the junction contained 8 bases not matched to a gene. Per the germline V gene, CDR1 is MNHEY and CDR2 is SVGEGT. The CDR3 consists of 15 residues. CDR3 DNA: TGTGCCAGCAGTTACTCGATACAGGGGAGTAGTGGCTACACCTTC. It is translated as CASSYSIQGSSGYTF.

The chain combines TRBV10-3 with TRBJ2-1, with TRBD2 as a possible D gene (5 bases). The germline gives CDR1 ENHRY, CDR2 SYGVKD. The V end was cut by 6 bases, the J end by 9 bases, with 15 bases between. The CDR3 is made up of 13 amino acids. CDR3: CAISSGSSGEQFF. The CDR3 nucleotides are TGTGCCATCAGCTCCGGATCAAGCGGTGAGCAGTTCTTC.

The rearrangement joins TRBV6-5 to TRBJ1-1; D call uncertain. The germline gives CDR1 MNHEY, CDR2 SVGAGI. There are 13 residues in the CDR3. V lost 10 bases and J lost 1, with 13 bases in between. The CDR3 is CAIGREPNTEAFF. The CDR3 coding sequence is TGTGCCATCGGTAGGGAACCGAACACTGAAGCTTTCTTT.

The chain joins TRBV13 to TRBJ1-1; D gene unclear. V was clipped by 0 bases and J by 6 bases, with 20 bases between them. The germline CDR1 and CDR2 sequences are PRHDT and FYEKMQ (reference sequence). The CDR3 has 17 amino acids. CDR3 in amino acids: CASSLGGSPPRAAEAFF. The CDR3 DNA sequence: TGTGCCAGCAGCTTAGGCGGCAGCCCCCCAAGGGCAGCTGAAGCTTTCTTT.

This clone was counted a few times. The V call is TRBV7-2, the J call TRBJ1-3; D perhaps matches TRBD1 (5 bases). This CDR3 has 16 residues. V lost 5 bases, J lost 3 bases, and 17 bases lay in between. The V gene's germline CDR1 is SGHTA and CDR2 FQGNSA. CDR3 sequence (DNA): TGTGCCAGCAGCCTCCGGGGCTCCTCTGTTGGAAACACCATATATTTT. Protein sequence: CASSLRGSSVGNTIYF.

CDR3 in DNA: TGTGCCAGCAGCTTGGGGGGAACAACTAATGAAAAACTGTTTTTT. Translating it yields CASSLGGTTNEKLFF. The chain has TRBV7-2 and TRBJ1-4; the D gene is possibly TRBD1 (5 bases). This CDR3 comprises 15 residues. Germline assignment: CDR1 SGHTA and CDR2 FQGNSA. Between the trimmed V and J ends, which lost 3 bases and 0 bases, there was a span of 8 bases.

The chain is built from TRBV6-2 or TRBV6-3 and TRBJ1-2; D call uncertain. This CDR3 has 18 residues. The germline gives CDR1 MNHEY, CDR2 SVGEGT. The V end lost 0 bases, the J end lost 7 bases, and 24 bases lay between the germline ends. The CDR3 bases are TGTGCCAGCAGTTACTCGAGAGTAGAGCGTTTACTCCCCGGTGGCTACACCTTC. Encoded protein: CASSYSRVERLLPGGYTF.

The J gene is TRBJ2-3, the V gene TRBV2, with 9 positions matching TRBD1. The CDR3 runs to 15 residues. The trim removed 4 bases at V and 5 bases at J, leaving 7 bases unmatched. Germline lookup yields CDR1 SNHLY and CDR2 FYNNEI. CDR3 protein: CASSGLQGAKDTQYF. CDR3 coding DNA: TGTGCCAGCAGTGGTTTACAGGGGGCGAAAGATACGCAGTATTTT.

This chain joins TRBV3-1 (or the pseudogene TRBV3-2) and TRBJ1-4; tentative D call: TRBD1 (6 bases). With 0 bases removed from V and 8 bases from J, the gap between germline ends came to 16 bases. This CDR3 region has 16 residues. Germline CDR1 and CDR2: LGHDT and YNNKEL (reference sequence). This chain's CDR3 is CASSQDSGGHREKLFF. For the CDR3, the DNA is TGTGCCAGCAGCCAAGATTCGGGGGGGCACCGGGAAAAACTGTTTTTT.

This clone was observed a handful of times. This rearrangement joins TRBV16 to TRBJ1-6, with D hard to call. The CDR3 runs to 12 residues. Germline CDR1 KGHSY, CDR2 FQNENV. Trimming removed 3 bases from V and 7 bases from J, with 4 bases in between. The CDR3 bases are TGTGCCAGCAGCCAGTCCAATTCACCCCTCCACTTT. Translating gives CASSQSNSPLHF. Based on the CDR3 plus reference TRBV16 and TRBJ1-6, the full variable domain is GEEVAQTPKHLVRGEGQKAKLYCAPIKGHSYVFWYQQVLKNEFKFLISFQNENVFDETGMPKERFSAKCLPNSPCSLEIQATKLEDSAVYFCASSQSNSPLHFGNGTRLTVT.

This clone was picked up one time. This chain joins TRBV4-1 and TRBJ2-4; no clear D gene. The CDR3 consists of 14 residues. V lost 0 bases to trimming and J lost 0 bases, with 3 bases between them. CDR1 is MGHRA, CDR2 YSYEKL, per germline. CDR3 sequence reads: CASSQELAKNIQYF. The CDR3 coding sequence is TGCGCCAGCAGCCAAGAACTAGCCAAAAACATTCAGTACTTC.

The chain combines TRBV2 with TRBJ2-5; the D is unclear. The CDR3 loop spans 13 amino acids. The ends were cut back, 3 bases at V and 5 bases at J, with 10 bases in the middle. CDR1 is SNHLY, CDR2 FYNNEI, per germline. The chain's CDR3 is CASSDNVWETQYF. The CDR3 region has the DNA TGTGCCAGCAGTGATAACGTGTGGGAGACCCAGTACTTC.

The chain links TRBV18 to TRBJ1-5, with D hard to call. Trimming cost V 3 bases and J 5 bases, with 11 bases left between them. The CDR3 is 14 residues long. The germline V gene encodes CDR1 KGHSH and CDR2 LQKENI. The chain's CDR3 is CASSPRLTDQPQHF. CDR3 nucleotides: TGTGCCAGCTCACCCCGACTTACCGATCAGCCCCAGCATTTT.

J is TRBJ2-7 and V is TRBV2; 12 bases agree with TRBD1. CDR1 SNHLY and CDR2 FYNNEI come from the germline V gene. The CDR3 has 16 amino acids. V lost 5 bases and J lost 5; bases outside the gene matches: 10. The CDR3 bases are TGTGCCAGCAGTAGGAGGGACAGGGGGCTAGGGAACGAGCAGTACTTC. Its translation: CASSRRDRGLGNEQYF.

This clone has a single count. V usage is TRBV6-5 and J usage is TRBJ1-1; D remains ambiguous. The V end was cut by 7 bases, the J end by 3 bases, with 12 bases between. Germline CDR1 and CDR2: MNHEY and SVGAGI. The CDR3 has 13 residues. The CDR3, as DNA: TGTGCCAGCACCCAATTGGGCCACACTGAAGCTTTCTTT. Translation: CASTQLGHTEAFF.

The J gene is TRBJ1-5, the V gene TRBV28, with a possible D match to TRBD1 (6 bases). V was cut by 7 bases and J by 3 bases, with 13 bases left in between. The CDR3 runs 14 residues. Germline assignment: CDR1 MDHEN and CDR2 SYDVKM. Written as DNA, the CDR3 is TGTGCCAGCACTACAGGGTCGAACAATCAGCCCCAGCATTTT. Protein: CASTTGSNNQPQHF. The full variable domain, in which reference TRBV28 and TRBJ1-5 provide the parts outside the CDR3, is DVKVTQSSRYLVKRTGEKVFLECVQDMDHENMFWYRQDPGLGLRLIYFSYDVKMKEKGDIPEGYSVSREKKERFSLILESASTNQTSMYLCASTTGSNNQPQHFGDGTRLSIL.

This clone was seen once. V usage is TRBV7-2 and J usage is TRBJ2-7, with D tentatively TRBD2 (6 bases). Trimming took off 4 bases at V and 6 bases at J, with 16 bases between the two ends. The germline V gene encodes CDR1 SGHTA and CDR2 FQGNSA. The CDR3 is 14 residues long. The CDR3 loop is CASSSLTSLGEQYF. The CDR3 region has the DNA TGTGCCAGCAGCTCCTTGACTAGTTTGGGCGAGCAGTACTTC.

V usage is TRBV11-1 and J usage is TRBJ2-1; 9 bases fit TRBD2. CDR1 SGHAT and CDR2 FQDESV come from the germline V gene (reference sequence). The CDR3 has 15 amino acids. V gave up 4 bases and J gave up 9 bases; unmatched junction bases: 10. Here the CDR3 reads CASSSPLERGVEQFF. The CDR3, as DNA: TGTGCCAGCAGCTCGCCCCTCGAGCGGGGGGTTGAGCAGTTCTTC.

This chain joins TRBV7-3 and TRBJ2-2; D is perhaps TRBD2 (6 bases). The V and J ends lost 2 bases and 0 bases respectively, with 7 bases between them. The CDR3 consists of 15 residues. Germline V gene data show CDR1 as SGHTA and CDR2 as FQGTGA. CDR3 protein: CASSLGGTNTGELFF. The DNA for the CDR3 is TGTGCCAGCAGCTTAGGGGGGACGAACACCGGGGAGCTGTTTTTT.

The sample holds one count of this clone. The chain couples TRBV7-8 to TRBJ1-2; D unresolved. The CDR3 loop spans 13 amino acids. Germline loops: CDR1 SGHVS, CDR2 FQNEAQ. V lost 2 bases and J 4 bases, leaving 8 bases between the germline ends. The CDR3 DNA is TGTGCCAGCAGCTTATCCGGTTTCTATGGCTACACCTTC. This encodes CASSLSGFYGYTF.

V usage is TRBV5-6 and J usage is TRBJ1-1; 7 bases match TRBD1. CDR3 size: 11 residues. With V trimmed by 5 bases and J by 8 bases, 3 bases remained unmatched. The germline CDR1 and CDR2 sequences are SGHDT and YYEEEE. The CDR3 sequence: CASRLQGEAFF. The DNA for the CDR3 is TGTGCCAGCAGATTACAGGGGGAAGCTTTCTTT. Full variable domain (missing parts from reference TRBV5-6 and TRBJ1-1): DAGVTQSPTHLIKTRGQQVTLRCSPKSGHDTVSWYQQALGQGPQFIFQYYEEEERQRGNFPDRFSGHQFPNYSSELNVNALLLGDSALYLCASRLQGEAFFGQGTRLTVV.

This chain connects TRBV10-3 to TRBJ2-3; 8 bases map to TRBD2. This CDR3 region has 15 residues. Per germline, CDR1 ENHRY and CDR2 SYGVKD. With 6 bases clipped from V and 0 bases from J, the junction kept 5 bases outside the gene matches. The CDR3 nucleotides read TGTGCCATCAGACCAACTAGCGGTAGCACAGATACGCAGTATTTT. Translated, it gives CAIRPTSGSTDTQYF.